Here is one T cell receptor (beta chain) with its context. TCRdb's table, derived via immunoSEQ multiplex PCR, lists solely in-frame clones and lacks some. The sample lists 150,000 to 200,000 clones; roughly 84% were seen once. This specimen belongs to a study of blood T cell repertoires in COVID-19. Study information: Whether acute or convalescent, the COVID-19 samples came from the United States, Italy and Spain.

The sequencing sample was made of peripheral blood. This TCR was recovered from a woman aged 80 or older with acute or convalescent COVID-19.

In DNA form, the CDR3 reads TGCGCCAGCAGCTTGGGCAGGACAACTAATGAAAAACTGTTTTTT. Amino acids: CASSLGRTTNEKLFF. The chain is built from TRBV5-1 and TRBJ1-4; D is unclear. V gave up 0 bases and J gave up 0 bases, with 6 bases separating them. The CDR3 runs to 15 residues. The germline CDR1 and CDR2 sequences are SGHRS and YFSETQ. Looking up the rest from reference TRBV5-1 and TRBJ1-4 gives the full variable domain: KAGVTQTPRYLIKTRGQQVTLSCSPISGHRSVSWYQQTPGQGLQFLFEYFSETQRNKGNFPGRFSGRQFSNSRSEMNVSTLELGDSALYLCASSLGRTTNEKLFFGSGTQLSVL.